The 27 T cell receptor beta chains in this list originate from one sample, sequenced in a study of regulatory T cells in long-lasting Graves disease. The time point is: newly diagnosed GD, antithyroid drugs for less than 3 months. Following extraction of RNA from PBMCs, that RNA was used to make the TCR library. The TCR beta library used iRepertoire HTBI primers with Arm-PCR amplification of CDR3. TCRdb re-analysed the multiplex PCR reads in MiXCR, keeping a single row per CDR3 protein. The sample yields 300,000 to 450,000 distinct CDR3 sequences, 15% to 18% seen once. The source material was peripheral blood mononuclear cells (PBMCs), sampled at new diagnosis, from a patient treated with antithyroid drugs. These receptors all stem from a female donor with Graves disease.

In this sample, this clonotype turned up many times. The J gene is TRBJ2-7, the V gene TRBV2; D not certain. The germline V and J ends were trimmed by 5 bases and 8 bases, with 10 bases remaining between them. The germline CDR1 and CDR2 sequences are SNHLY and FYNNEI. The CDR3 is 11 amino acids. The CDR3 nucleotides read TGTGCCAGCAGTACCCCTGGGAAGCAGTACTTC. Protein sequence: CASSTPGKQYF.

This clonotype was counted many times. This may be a read error, as it is one base from a much larger clone. CDR3 sequence reads: CAGSLTGGSNQPQHF. DNA of the CDR3: TGTGCCGGCAGCTTGACAGGGGGTAGCAATCAGCCCCAGCATTTT. The V gene is TRBV7-2, the J gene TRBJ1-5; 9 nucleotides match TRBD1. Germline V gene data show CDR1 as SGHTA and CDR2 as FQGNSA. CDR3 length: 15 amino acids.

This clonotype has more than one count but fewer than ten. This chain connects TRBV4-1 to TRBJ2-4, with TRBD2 as a possible D gene (5 bases). The CDR3 has 16 residues. CDR1 MGHRA and CDR2 YSYEKL come from the germline V gene. Trimming stripped 1 base from V and 0 bases from J, with 10 bases between. This chain's CDR3 is CASSQGGRLAKNIQYF. CDR3 sequence (DNA): TGCGCCAGCAGCCAAGGTGGGAGACTAGCCAAAAACATTCAGTACTTC.

This clonotype was seen many times. The chain employs TRBV28 and TRBJ1-4, with D perhaps matching TRBD1 (5 bases). From germline, CDR1 is MDHEN and CDR2 SYDVKM. The CDR3 runs 15 residues. V lost 3 bases and J lost 6, with 14 bases in between. CDR3 loop: CASSLARGMYEKLFF. Written as DNA, the CDR3 is TGTGCCAGCAGTTTGGCCCGGGGGATGTATGAAAAACTGTTTTTT.

This clonotype was seen at least ten times. The genes are TRBV4-1 and TRBJ2-7, with D possibly TRBD1 on 5 matching bases. V lost 6 bases and J 2 bases, leaving 14 bases between the germline ends. Germline V gives CDR1 MGHRA, CDR2 YSYEKL. The CDR3 loop spans 14 amino acids. Here the CDR3 DNA reads TGCGCCAGCAGTGATGACAGCCTAACCTACGAGCAGTACTTC. This encodes CASSDDSLTYEQYF.

To note about this clonotype: A clone one base away is much larger, so this may be a read error. The chain has TRBV4-3 and TRBJ1-2, with D possibly being TRBD1 (5 bases). This CDR3 spans 14 amino acids. Germline lookup yields CDR1 LGHNA and CDR2 YSLEER. The germline V and J ends were trimmed by 3 bases and 0 bases, with 8 bases remaining between them. The CDR3 loop reads CASSQGPPNYGYTF. For the CDR3, the DNA is TGCGCCAGCAGCCAGGGACCCCCTAACTATGGCTACACCTTC.

This clonotype was counted many times. This chain links TRBV20-1 with TRBJ1-3; 7 bases line up with TRBD1. Unmatched junction bases numbered 2, after V lost 2 bases and J lost 1 base. Germline V gene sequence: CDR1 DFQATT, CDR2 SNEGSKA (reference sequence). This CDR3 spans 14 amino acids. The CDR3 sequence is CSARQTGSGNTIYF. The CDR3 DNA reads TGCAGTGCTAGACAGACAGGGTCTGGAAACACCATATATTTT.

This clonotype has a count of ten or more. The rearrangement links TRBV4-3 to TRBJ2-3; D is tentatively TRBD1 or TRBD2 (5 bases each). The CDR3 is 15 residues long. The V end was cut by 2 bases, the J end by 8 bases, with 17 bases between. Germline-derived CDR1 and CDR2 are LGHNA and YSLEER. The CDR3 is CASSQSHSDGTTQYF. Here the CDR3 DNA reads TGCGCCAGCAGCCAATCGCATAGTGACGGGACTACGCAGTATTTT.

This clonotype was found a few times. The CDR3 loop is CASSLGRDRGITDTQYF. For the CDR3, the DNA is TGTGCCAGCAGCTTAGGGAGGGACAGGGGAATCACAGATACGCAGTATTTT. The chain recombines TRBV13 with TRBJ2-3, with 10 bases that match TRBD1. V shed 0 bases and J 2 bases; nucleotides not matched to a gene: 5. This CDR3 is built from 17 residues. Germline V gene lookup returns CDR1 PRHDT and CDR2 FYEKMQ (reference sequence).

The V and J genes are TRBV27 and TRBJ1-5; no clear D. V was trimmed by 2 bases and J by 0 bases, leaving 8 bases between them. The CDR3 has 15 amino acids. CDR1 and CDR2 (germline): MNHEY, SMNVEV (reference sequence). CDR3 nucleotides: TGTGCCAGCAGTTTAGTTGCAGCTAGCAATCAGCCCCAGCATTTT. Encoded protein: CASSLVAASNQPQHF.

There are many counts of this clonotype. The chain combines TRBV11-3 with TRBJ2-1; the match to TRBD2 covers 7 bases. The CDR3 extends over 15 amino acids. V was clipped by 5 bases and J by 9 bases; unmatched bases: 13. CDR1 is SGHNT, CDR2 YENEEA, per germline. Here the CDR3 reads CASSTRRGEVGEQFF. CDR3 DNA sequence: TGTGCCAGCAGCACCCGCCGGGGGGAGGTCGGTGAGCAGTTCTTC.

This clonotype was counted between two and nine times. The V call is TRBV20-1, the J call TRBJ1-2; TRBD1 matches at 12 bases. This CDR3 contains 13 residues. Germline V gene data show CDR1 as DFQATT and CDR2 as SNEGSKA (reference sequence). Losses at the gene ends were 5 bases for V and 8 bases for J; bases not matched to a gene: 6. Here the CDR3 reads CSAPGQGAGGYTF. In nucleotides, the CDR3 is TGCAGTGCTCCGGGACAGGGGGCAGGAGGCTACACCTTC.

This rearrangement joins TRBV6-1 to TRBJ1-5; D gene unclear. CDR1 and CDR2 (germline): MNHNS, SASEGT. The CDR3 is 10 residues long. V shed 8 bases and J shed 5 bases, with 4 bases lying between them. The CDR3: CASGDQPQHF. The CDR3 DNA is TGTGCCAGCGGCGATCAGCCCCAGCATTTT.

This clonotype was recorded many times. The rearrangement uses TRBV4-1 and TRBJ2-5, with a weak D call TRBD1 (6 bases). Looked up from germline, CDR1 is MGHRA and CDR2 is YSYEKL. This CDR3 has 15 amino acids. V dropped 1 base and J dropped 2 bases, with 11 bases sitting between them. This chain's CDR3 is CASSQGPGAQETQYF. The CDR3 region has the DNA TGCGCCAGCAGCCAAGGACCAGGGGCGCAAGAGACCCAGTACTTC.

This clonotype occurred many times. This chain joins TRBV28 and TRBJ2-1; D ambiguous. CDR1 MDHEN and CDR2 SYDVKM come from the germline V gene. V shed 4 bases and J shed 15 bases, with 13 bases lying between them. This CDR3 comprises 11 residues. The CDR3 bases are TGTGCCAGCAGTTACAGCTTCTTATCGTTCTTC. Amino acids: CASSYSFLSFF.

This clonotype was observed a few times. The chain joins TRBV3-1 to TRBJ2-3, with 9 bases matching TRBD1. This CDR3 comprises 16 residues. Germline values: CDR1 LGHDT, CDR2 YNNKEL (reference sequence). The junction had 6 bases not matched to a gene; V was cut back by 0 bases and J by 5 bases. CDR3 in DNA: TGTGCCAGCAGCCAAGATGTGGGACAGGGACTAGATACGCAGTATTTT. Translating it yields CASSQDVGQGLDTQYF.

This clonotype showed up many times. The chain couples TRBV20-1 to TRBJ2-7; 11 bases fit TRBD2. CDR1 is DFQATT and CDR2 is SNEGSKA in the germline V gene (reference sequence). V dropped 5 bases and J dropped 3; count of bases not matched to a gene: 6. The CDR3 has 14 amino acids. The CDR3, as DNA: TGCAGTGCTGGGGATAGCGGGAGGGACTACGAGCAGTACTTC. Translation: CSAGDSGRDYEQYF.

This clonotype has ten or more counts. The chain uses TRBV19 and TRBJ1-1; D is perhaps TRBD1 (6 bases). Germline loops: CDR1 LNHDA, CDR2 SQIVND (reference sequence). This CDR3 has 17 residues. The V end was cut by 5 bases, the J end by 3 bases, with 22 bases between. The CDR3 spells CASSEGGWGFRDTEAFF. In DNA form, the CDR3 reads TGTGCCAGTAGTGAAGGGGGGTGGGGTTTCAGGGACACTGAAGCTTTCTTT.

At least ten counts were recorded for this clonotype. The V gene is TRBV6-2 or TRBV6-3, the J gene TRBJ1-2, with 7 bases lining up with TRBD1. The germline CDR1 and CDR2 sequences are MNHEY and SVGEGT. The V and J ends lost 2 bases and 6 bases, in that order; junction bases with no gene match: 9. The CDR3 covers 15 residues. The CDR3 loop is CASSYELGQVDGYTF. Here the CDR3 DNA reads TGTGCCAGCAGTTACGAGTTAGGACAGGTGGATGGCTACACCTTC.

The J gene is TRBJ1-5, the V gene TRBV19; 8 nucleotides align to TRBD1. This CDR3 region has 14 residues. The J segment lost 4 bases and the V segment lost 7 bases, leaving 6 bases of the junction unmatched. Per germline, CDR1 LNHDA and CDR2 SQIVND (reference sequence). The DNA for the CDR3 is TGTGCCAGTACCCAGGGACAGGTTAATCAGCCCCAGCATTTT. This gives the protein CASTQGQVNQPQHF.

This clonotype was counted many times. This sequence joins TRBV3-1 and TRBJ2-7; possible D gene TRBD2, 6 bases. The CDR3 has 14 residues. Germline V gene sequence: CDR1 LGHDT, CDR2 YNNKEL (reference sequence). V was clipped by 2 bases and J by 0 bases, with 8 bases between them. This chain's CDR3 is CASSQFGSSYEQYF. The CDR3 DNA sequence: TGTGCCAGCAGCCAATTCGGGAGCTCCTACGAGCAGTACTTC.

This clonotype was observed at least ten times. DNA for the CDR3: TGTGCCAGCAGTAACGCGCTCCGGGGACTGAACACTGAAGCTTTCTTT. It yields the protein CASSNALRGLNTEAFF. This sequence joins TRBV28 and TRBJ1-1; the D gene is possibly TRBD1 (5 bases). The V gene lost 5 bases and the J gene lost 0 bases, with 16 bases spanning the gap. Germline V gene sequence: CDR1 MDHEN, CDR2 SYDVKM. The CDR3 is 16 residues long.

There are many counts of this clonotype. The chain employs TRBV3-1 and TRBJ2-5; the D gene is possibly TRBD1 (6 bases). Trimming stripped 0 bases from V and 4 bases from J, with 15 bases between. Germline values: CDR1 LGHDT, CDR2 YNNKEL (reference sequence). The CDR3 covers 16 residues. The CDR3 region is CASSQDGTPRGETQYF. In DNA, the CDR3 is TGTGCCAGCAGCCAAGATGGGACACCCAGGGGAGAGACCCAGTACTTC.

The CDR3 DNA reads as TGTGCCAGCAGTGAAAATAGCGGGGGGGCAGGATGGGAGCAGTTCTTC. It yields the protein CASSENSGGAGWEQFF. The chain carries TRBV6-2 or TRBV6-3 and TRBJ2-1; 11 nucleotides agree with TRBD2. The CDR3 is 16 amino acids. From germline, CDR1 is MNHEY and CDR2 SVGEGT. V was pared by 5 bases and J by 10 bases, with 13 bases of the junction left unmatched.

This clonotype has a count of ten or more. CDR3 region: CASSSILRALDNSPLHF. CDR3 in DNA: TGTGCCAGCAGTTCAATATTGAGGGCCCTGGATAATTCACCCCTCCACTTT. The chain couples TRBV12-3 or TRBV12-4 to TRBJ1-6; D gene ambiguous. V was clipped by 4 bases and J by 5 bases, with 18 bases between them. This CDR3 contains 17 residues.

This clonotype has ten or more counts. This chain joins TRBV2 and TRBJ1-4; the match to TRBD1 covers 7 bases. Germline trimming cut 10 bases from V and 8 bases from J; bases unmatched to any gene: 7. The CDR3 is 12 amino acids. The V gene's germline CDR1 is SNHLY and CDR2 FYNNEI. In nucleotides, the CDR3 is TGTGCCACCGGGACAGTTGTGGAAAAACTGTTTTTT. Amino acid sequence: CATGTVVEKLFF.

Ten or more counts support this clonotype. This chain connects TRBV9 to TRBJ1-2; TRBD1 agrees at 7 bases. The CDR3 totals 15 residues. Germline CDR1 is SGDLS and CDR2 is YYNGEE. With V trimmed by 0 bases and J by 0 bases, 2 bases remained unmatched. This chain's CDR3 is CASSVEGGPNYGYTF. Written as DNA, the CDR3 is TGTGCCAGCAGCGTAGAAGGGGGCCCTAACTATGGCTACACCTTC.